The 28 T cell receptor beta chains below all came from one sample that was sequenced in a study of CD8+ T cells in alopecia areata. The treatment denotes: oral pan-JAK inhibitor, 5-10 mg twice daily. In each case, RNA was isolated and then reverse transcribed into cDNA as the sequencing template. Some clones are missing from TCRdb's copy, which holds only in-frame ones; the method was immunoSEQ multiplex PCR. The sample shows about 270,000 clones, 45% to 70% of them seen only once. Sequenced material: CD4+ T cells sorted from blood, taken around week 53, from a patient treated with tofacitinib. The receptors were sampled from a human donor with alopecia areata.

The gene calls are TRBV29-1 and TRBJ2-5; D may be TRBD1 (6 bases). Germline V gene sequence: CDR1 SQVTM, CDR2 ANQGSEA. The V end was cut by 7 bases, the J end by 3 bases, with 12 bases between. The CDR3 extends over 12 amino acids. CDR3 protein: CSAKSGEETQYF. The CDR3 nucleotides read TGCAGCGCCAAATCAGGGGAAGAGACCCAGTACTTC.

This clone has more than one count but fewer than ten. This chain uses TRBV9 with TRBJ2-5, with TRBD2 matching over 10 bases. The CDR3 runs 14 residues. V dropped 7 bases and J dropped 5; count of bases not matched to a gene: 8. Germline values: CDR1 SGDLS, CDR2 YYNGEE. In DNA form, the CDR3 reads TGTGCCAGCGCCCTAGCGGGAGTGGGGGAGACCCAGTACTTC. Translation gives CASALAGVGETQYF.

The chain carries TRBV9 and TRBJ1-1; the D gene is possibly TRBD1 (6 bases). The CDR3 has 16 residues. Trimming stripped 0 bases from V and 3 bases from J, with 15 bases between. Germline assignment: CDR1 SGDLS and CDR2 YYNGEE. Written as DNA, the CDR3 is TGTGCCAGCAGCGTAGGGCTCCAGGGGATGGACACTGAAGCTTTCTTT. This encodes CASSVGLQGMDTEAFF.

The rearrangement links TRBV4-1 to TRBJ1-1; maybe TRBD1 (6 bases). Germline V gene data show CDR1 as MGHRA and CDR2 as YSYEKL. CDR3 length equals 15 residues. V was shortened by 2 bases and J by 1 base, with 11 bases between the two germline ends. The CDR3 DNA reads TGCGCCAGCAGCCAACCAACGACAGGGAACACTGAAGCTTTCTTT. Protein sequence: CASSQPTTGNTEAFF.

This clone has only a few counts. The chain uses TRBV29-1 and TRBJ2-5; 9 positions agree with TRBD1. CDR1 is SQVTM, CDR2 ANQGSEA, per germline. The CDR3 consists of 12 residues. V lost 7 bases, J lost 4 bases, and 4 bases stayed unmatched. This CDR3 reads CSETTGGETQYF. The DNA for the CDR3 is TGCAGCGAGACGACAGGGGGAGAGACCCAGTACTTC.

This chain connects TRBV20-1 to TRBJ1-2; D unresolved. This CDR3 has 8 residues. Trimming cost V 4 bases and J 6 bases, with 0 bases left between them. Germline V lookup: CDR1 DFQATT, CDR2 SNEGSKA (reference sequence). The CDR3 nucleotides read TGCAGTGCTAATGGCTACACCTTC. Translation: CSANGYTF.

CDR3 loop: CSARGDTQYF. CDR3 DNA: TGCAGTGCTAGAGGGGATACGCAGTATTTT. The chain carries TRBV20-1 and TRBJ2-3; D is unclear. This CDR3 comprises 10 residues. Germline V lookup: CDR1 DFQATT, CDR2 SNEGSKA (reference sequence). V lost 1 base and J lost 6, with 2 bases in between.

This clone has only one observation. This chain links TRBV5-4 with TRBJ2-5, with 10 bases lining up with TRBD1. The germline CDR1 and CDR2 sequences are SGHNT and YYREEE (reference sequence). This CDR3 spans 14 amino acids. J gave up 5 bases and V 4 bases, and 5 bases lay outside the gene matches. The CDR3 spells CASSPDRGLETQYF. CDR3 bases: TGTGCCAGCAGCCCCGACAGGGGGCTGGAGACCCAGTACTTC.

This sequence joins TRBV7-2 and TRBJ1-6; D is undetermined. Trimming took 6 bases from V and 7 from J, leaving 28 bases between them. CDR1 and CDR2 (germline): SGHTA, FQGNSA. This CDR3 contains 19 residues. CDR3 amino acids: CASSPYSLAGPVRNSPLHF. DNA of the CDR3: TGTGCCAGCAGTCCCTACTCTTTAGCCGGACCGGTCCGGAATTCACCCCTCCACTTT.

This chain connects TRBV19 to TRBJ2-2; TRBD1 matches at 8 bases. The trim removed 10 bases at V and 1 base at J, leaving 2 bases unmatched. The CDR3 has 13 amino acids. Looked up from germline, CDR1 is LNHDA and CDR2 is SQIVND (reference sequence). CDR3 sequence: CATGTGNTGELFF. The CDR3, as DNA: TGTGCCACAGGGACAGGGAACACCGGGGAGCTGTTTTTT. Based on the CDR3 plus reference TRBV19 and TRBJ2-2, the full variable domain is DGGITQSPKYLFRKEGQNVTLSCEQNLNHDAMYWYRQDPGQGLRLIYYSQIVNDFQKGDIAEGYSVSREKKESFPLTVTSAQKNPTAFYLCATGTGNTGELFFGEGSRLTVL.

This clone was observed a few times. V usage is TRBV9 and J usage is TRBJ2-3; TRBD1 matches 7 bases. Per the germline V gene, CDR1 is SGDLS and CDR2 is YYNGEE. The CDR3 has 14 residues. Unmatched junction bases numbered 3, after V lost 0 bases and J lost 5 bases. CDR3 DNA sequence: TGTGCCAGCAGCGTAGAACAGGGGAAAGATACGCAGTATTTT. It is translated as CASSVEQGKDTQYF.

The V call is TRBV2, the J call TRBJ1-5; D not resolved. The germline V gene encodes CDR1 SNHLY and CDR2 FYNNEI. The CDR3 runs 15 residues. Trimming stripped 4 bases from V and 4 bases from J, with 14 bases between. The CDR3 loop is CASSAVGRLNQPQHF. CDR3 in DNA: TGTGCCAGCAGTGCTGTTGGCCGACTAAATCAGCCCCAGCATTTT.

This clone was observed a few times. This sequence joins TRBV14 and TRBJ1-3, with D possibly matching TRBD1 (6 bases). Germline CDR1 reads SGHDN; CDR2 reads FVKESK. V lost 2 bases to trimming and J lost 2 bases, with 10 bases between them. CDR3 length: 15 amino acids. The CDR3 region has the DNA TGTGCCAGCAGCCAACTACAGGGACCTGGAAACACCATATATTTT. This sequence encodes CASSQLQGPGNTIYF.

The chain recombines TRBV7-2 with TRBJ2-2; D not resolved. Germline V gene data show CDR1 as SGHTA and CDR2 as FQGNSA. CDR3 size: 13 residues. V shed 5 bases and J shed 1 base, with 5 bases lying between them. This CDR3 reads CASSPRNTGELFF. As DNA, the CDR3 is TGTGCCAGCAGCCCACGGAACACCGGGGAGCTGTTTTTT. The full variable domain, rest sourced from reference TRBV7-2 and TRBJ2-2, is GAGVSQSPSNKVTEKGKDVELRCDPISGHTALYWYRQSLGQGLEFLIYFQGNSAPDKSGLPSDRFSAERTGGSVSTLTIQRTQQEDSAVYLCASSPRNTGELFFGEGSRLTVL.

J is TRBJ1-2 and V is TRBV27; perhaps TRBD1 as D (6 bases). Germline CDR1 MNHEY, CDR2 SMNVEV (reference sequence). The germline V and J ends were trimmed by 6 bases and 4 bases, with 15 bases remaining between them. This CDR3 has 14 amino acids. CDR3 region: CASRGVDSFYGYTF. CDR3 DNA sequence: TGTGCCAGCAGAGGGGTGGACAGCTTCTATGGCTACACCTTC.

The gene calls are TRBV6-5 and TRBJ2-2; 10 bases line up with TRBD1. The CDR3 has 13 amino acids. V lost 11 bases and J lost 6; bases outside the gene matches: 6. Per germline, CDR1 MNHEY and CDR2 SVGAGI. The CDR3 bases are TGTGCCGCGGGACAGGGGACCGCCGGGGAGCTGTTTTTT. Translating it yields CAAGQGTAGELFF.

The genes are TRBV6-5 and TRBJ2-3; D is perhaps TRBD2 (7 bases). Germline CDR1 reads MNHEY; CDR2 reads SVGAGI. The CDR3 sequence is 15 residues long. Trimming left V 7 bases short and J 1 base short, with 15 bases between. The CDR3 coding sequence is TGTGCCAGCACGGACCGGGGGGCCGGCACAGATACGCAGTATTTT. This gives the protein CASTDRGAGTDTQYF.

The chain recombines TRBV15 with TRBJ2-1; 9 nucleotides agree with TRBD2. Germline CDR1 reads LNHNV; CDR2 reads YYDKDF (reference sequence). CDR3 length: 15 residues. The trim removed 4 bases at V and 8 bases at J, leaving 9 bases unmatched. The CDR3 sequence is CATSNPGLAVDEQFF. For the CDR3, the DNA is TGTGCCACCAGCAATCCGGGACTAGCCGTGGATGAGCAGTTCTTC.

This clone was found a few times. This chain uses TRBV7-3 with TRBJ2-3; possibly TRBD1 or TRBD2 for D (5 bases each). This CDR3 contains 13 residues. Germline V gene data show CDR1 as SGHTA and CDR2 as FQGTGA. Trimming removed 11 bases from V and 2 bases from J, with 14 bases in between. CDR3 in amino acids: CAPGQGDTDTQYF. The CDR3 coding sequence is TGTGCCCCCGGCCAGGGAGACACAGATACGCAGTATTTT.

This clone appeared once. The CDR3 reads CASSRTRETITGELFF. In nucleotides, the CDR3 is TGCGCCAGCAGCCGCACTCGGGAAACTATCACCGGGGAGCTGTTTTTT. This chain links TRBV4-3 with TRBJ2-2; tentative D call: TRBD2 (5 bases). The germline CDR1 and CDR2 sequences are LGHNA and YSLEER. V was trimmed by 4 bases and J by 4 bases, leaving 16 bases between them. The CDR3 contains 16 residues.

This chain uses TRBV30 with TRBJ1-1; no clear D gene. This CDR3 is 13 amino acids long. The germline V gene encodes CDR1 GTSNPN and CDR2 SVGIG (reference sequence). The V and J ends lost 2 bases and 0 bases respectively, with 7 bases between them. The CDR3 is CAWSRAVNTEAFF. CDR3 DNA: TGTGCCTGGAGTCGGGCGGTGAACACTGAAGCTTTCTTT.

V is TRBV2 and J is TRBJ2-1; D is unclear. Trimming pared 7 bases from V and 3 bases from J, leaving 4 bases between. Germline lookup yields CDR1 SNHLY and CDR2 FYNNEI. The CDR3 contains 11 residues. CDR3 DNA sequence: TGTGCCAGCAAGGGCTACAATGAGCAGTTCTTC. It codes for CASKGYNEQFF.

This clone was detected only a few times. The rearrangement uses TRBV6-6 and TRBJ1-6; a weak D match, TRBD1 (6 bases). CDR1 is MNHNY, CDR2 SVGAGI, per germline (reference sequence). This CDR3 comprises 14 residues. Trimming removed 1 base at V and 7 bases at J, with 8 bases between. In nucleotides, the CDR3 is TGTGCCAGCAGTTACTTGACAGGAAATTCACCCCTCCACTTT. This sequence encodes CASSYLTGNSPLHF.

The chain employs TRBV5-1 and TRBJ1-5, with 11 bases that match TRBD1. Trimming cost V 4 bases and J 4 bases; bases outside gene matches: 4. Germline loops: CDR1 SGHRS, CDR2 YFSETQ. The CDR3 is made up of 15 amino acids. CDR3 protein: CASSPGTGGNQPQHF. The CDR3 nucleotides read TGCGCCAGCAGCCCCGGGACAGGGGGGAATCAGCCCCAGCATTTT.

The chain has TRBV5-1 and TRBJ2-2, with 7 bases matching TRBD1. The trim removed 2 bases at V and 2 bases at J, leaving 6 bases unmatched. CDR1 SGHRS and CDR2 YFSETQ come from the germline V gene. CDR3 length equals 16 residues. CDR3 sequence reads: CASSFPRTGNTGELFF. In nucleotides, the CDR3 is TGCGCCAGCAGCTTTCCCAGGACAGGCAACACCGGGGAGCTGTTTTTT.

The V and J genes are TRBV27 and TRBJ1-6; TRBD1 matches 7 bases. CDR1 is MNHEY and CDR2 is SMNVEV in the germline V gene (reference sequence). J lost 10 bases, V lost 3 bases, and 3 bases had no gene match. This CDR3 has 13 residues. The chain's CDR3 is CASSFTGDSPLHF. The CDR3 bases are TGTGCCAGCAGTTTTACAGGGGACTCACCCCTCCACTTT.

Here the CDR3 reads CASRQNRGNPTATNEKLFF. CDR3 in DNA: TGCGCCAGCAGACAGAACAGGGGGAATCCTACCGCAACTAATGAAAAACTGTTTTTT. This chain links TRBV23-1 with TRBJ1-4, with 8 nucleotides matching TRBD1. TRBV23-1 is noted as an ORF with a role that remains uncertain. The V gene end was trimmed by 6 bases and the J gene end by 0 bases; junction bases not matched to a gene: 15. The CDR3 runs 19 residues.

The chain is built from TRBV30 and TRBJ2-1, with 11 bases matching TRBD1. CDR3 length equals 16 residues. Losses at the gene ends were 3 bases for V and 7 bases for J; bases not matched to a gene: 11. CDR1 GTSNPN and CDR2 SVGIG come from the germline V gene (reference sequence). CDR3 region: CAWRGKGRDRGNEQFF. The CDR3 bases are TGTGCCTGGAGAGGAAAAGGCCGGGACAGGGGGAATGAGCAGTTCTTC.